One sample yielded the 6 T cell receptor beta chains listed below, sequenced in a study of cytotoxic CD8 clonotypes in ibrutinib-treated CLL. Assay: immunoSEQ multiplex PCR; the TCRdb copy retains only in-frame clones and omits some. Altogether roughly 330,000 clones are present, roughly 71% being singletons, with the ten largest covering about 5.9%. The specimen comprised PBMCs, sampled after 36 months of ibrutinib treatment. The origin of the receptors is a human donor with chronic lymphocytic leukemia.

A word on this clone: The junction departs from germline at one end; a sequencing error may be responsible. Different DNA sequences within this sample yield the same CDR3. The chain links TRBV27 to TRBJ1-5, with unresolved D. The CDR3 consists of 15 residues. Per the germline V gene, CDR1 is MNHEY and CDR2 is SMNVEV (reference sequence). Here the CDR3 reads CASSLSRFSNQPQHF. The CDR3 DNA is TGTGCCAGCAGTTTATCACGATTTAGCAATCAGCCCCAGCACTTT.

There are a few counts of this clone. The gene calls are TRBV2 and TRBJ1-2, with D maybe TRBD1 (5 bases). V lost 3 bases and J 6 bases, leaving 14 bases between the germline ends. The germline gives CDR1 SNHLY, CDR2 FYNNEI. CDR3 length equals 14 residues. CDR3 nucleotides: TGTGCCAGCAGTGATGGGCAGGGAGGGAATGGCTACACCTTC. Translating gives CASSDGQGGNGYTF.

V is TRBV4-1 and J is TRBJ2-7; D might be TRBD1 (6 bases). CDR1 and CDR2 from the germline V gene are MGHRA and YSYEKL. The CDR3 sequence is 15 residues long. The V and J ends lost 3 bases and 1 base respectively, with 13 bases between them. CDR3 nucleotide sequence: TGCGCCAGCAGCCAGGTTGGGGGCAAGTCCTACGAGCAGTACTTC. This translates into CASSQVGGKSYEQYF.

CDR3 sequence (DNA): TGTGCCACCAGCGCCCAGGACAGGGTCCCCAAAAACATTCAGTACTTC. Amino acid sequence: CATSAQDRVPKNIQYF. The gene calls are TRBV15 and TRBJ2-4; 8 nucleotides line up with TRBD1. Germline CDR1 reads LNHNV; CDR2 reads YYDKDF (reference sequence). The junction had 8 bases not matched to a gene; V was cut back by 5 bases and J by 2 bases. The CDR3 has 16 residues. Full variable domain (outside the CDR3, taken from reference TRBV15 and TRBJ2-4): DAMVIQNPRYQVTQFGKPVTLSCSQTLNHNVMYWYQQKSSQAPKLLFHYYDKDFNNEADTPDNFQSRRPNTSFCFLDIRSPGLGDTAMYLCATSAQDRVPKNIQYFGAGTRLSVL.

The chain's CDR3 is CASGPIGREQYF. The CDR3, as DNA: TGTGCCAGCGGGCCGATTGGGCGGGAGCAGTACTTC. V usage is TRBV27 and J usage is TRBJ2-7; D gene uncertain. V dropped 8 bases and J dropped 7 bases, with 15 bases sitting between them. The CDR3 covers 12 residues. Germline values: CDR1 MNHEY, CDR2 SMNVEV (reference sequence).

About this clone: The germline gene is not matched at one end of the junction; a read error may be the cause. V gene TRBV6-6 combines with J gene TRBJ1-1; 9 positions agree with TRBD1. Germline V lookup: CDR1 MNHNY, CDR2 SVGAGI (reference sequence). This CDR3 has 15 residues. CDR3: CAISLRTGANTEAFF. The CDR3 nucleotides read TGTGCCATCAGTCTACGGACAGGGGCTAACACTGAAGCTTTCTTT.